Given below is one T cell receptor beta chain in context. What it binds is not known. The data stem from a study of CD8+ T cells in alopecia areata. As for the study in general: Treated patients took oral tofacitinib at 5 to 10 mg twice daily. The study, taken as a whole, reports: With patients, TCR sharing proved less clear than in mice, a difference possibly related to HLA.

Treatment reported: oral pan-JAK inhibitor, 5-10 mg twice daily. Those with alopecia areata gave lesional scalp punch biopsies and peripheral blood. Reverse transcription of extracted RNA yielded cDNA, which provided the sequencing template. The method was immunoSEQ multiplex PCR; TCRdb's version includes in-frame clones alone and lacks a portion of them. The profile shows 95,000 to 110,000 clones, approximately 90% of them singletons. CDR3 length: 17 amino acids. Germline values: CDR1 MGHRA, CDR2 YSYEKL. Trimming removed 0 bases from V and 0 bases from J; junction bases left unmatched: 5. The TCR sequence derives from a human donor with alopecia areata. Specimen: CD8+ T cells sorted from blood, collected between weeks 30 and 35, from a patient treated with tofacitinib. V usage is TRBV4-1 and J usage is TRBJ1-1; TRBD1 matches at 9 bases. CDR3 loop: CASSQEPGTGMNTEAFF. The CDR3 DNA reads as TGCGCCAGCAGCCAAGAGCCCGGGACAGGGATGAACACTGAAGCTTTCTTT.